A selection of T cell receptor beta chains follows, all from one sample in a study of T cell therapy after organ transplantation. The antigens these receptors bind are not known. Produced via immunoSEQ multiplex PCR; TCRdb's table is partial and in-frame only. The sample holds about 48,000 clones, around 93% seen once. The starting material was CD8+ T cells from blood, obtained before autologous CMV-specific T cell therapy. These receptors were obtained from a human patient who had received a solid organ transplant and had CMV disease. Each CDR3 is given with its conserved first and last residue. The D gene is left open where the match is weak. Only part of the rows carry a size: once, few, many, or a class if the clone is expanded.

D gene,V gene,J gene,clone size,CDR3 protein,CDR3 DNA
-,TRBV4-3,TRBJ1-1,once,CASSQPRMGTEAFF,TGCGCCAGCAGCCAACCCCGTATGGGGACTGAAGCTTTCTTT
-,TRBV7-8,TRBJ2-1,-,CASSFVRAEIRLGEQFF,TGTGCCAGCAGCTTTGTTCGCGCGGAGATCCGATTGGGTGAGCAGTTCTTC
-,TRBV5-5,TRBJ1-1,-,CASSLGGGGEAFF,TGTGCCAGCAGCTTGGGTGGGGGAGGTGAAGCTTTCTTT
-,TRBV13,TRBJ2-7,-,CASSRDTQAYEQYF,TGTGCCAGCAGCAGGGACACGCAAGCCTACGAGCAGTACTTC
TRBD2,TRBV11-2,TRBJ2-7,-,CASRPTSGVSYEQYF,TGTGCCAGCAGACCAACTAGCGGGGTTTCCTACGAGCAGTACTTC
TRBD2,TRBV5-4,TRBJ2-1,-,CASSSGTSGSWNEQFF,TGTGCCAGCAGCTCTGGGACTAGCGGTTCCTGGAATGAGCAGTTCTTC
-,TRBV5-1,TRBJ2-1,-,CASSLAPALARTYNEQFF,TGCGCCAGCAGCTTGGCCCCCGCCCTAGCGAGAACCTACAATGAGCAGTTCTTC
-,TRBV25-1,TRBJ1-4,once,CASSEWTLSEGVHEKLFF,TGTGCCAGCAGTGAATGGACCCTTAGCGAGGGGGTGCATGAAAAACTGTTTTTT
TRBD2,TRBV7-9,TRBJ2-1,-,CASSLGSSGSFNEQFF,TGTGCCAGCAGCTTAGGGTCTAGCGGGAGTTTCAATGAGCAGTTCTTC
-,TRBV19,TRBJ1-2,once,CASSPGGESYGYTF,TGTGCCAGTAGTCCAGGTGGGGAGAGCTATGGCTACACCTTC
-,TRBV4-3,TRBJ1-5,-,CASSQSRDPDNQPQHF,TGCGCCAGCAGCCAAAGCCGGGACCCGGACAATCAGCCCCAGCATTTT
TRBD1,TRBV14,TRBJ2-1,-,CASSQRGPRPYNEQFF,TGTGCCAGCAGCCAAAGGGGGCCCCGACCCTACAATGAGCAGTTCTTC
TRBD1,TRBV11-1,TRBJ2-1,-,CASSRTGNHNEQFF,TGTGCCAGCAGCCGGACAGGGAACCACAATGAGCAGTTCTTC
-,TRBV2,TRBJ1-2,once,CASSEQHGQTNYGYTF,TGTGCCAGCAGTGAACAACACGGACAGACTAACTATGGCTACACCTTC
-,TRBV5-8,TRBJ1-2,-,CASSSSQRAHGYTF,TGTGCCAGCAGCTCGTCACAGAGGGCTCATGGCTACACCTTC
-,TRBV21-1,TRBJ2-7,-,CASNWTSGRAPSNEQYF,TGTGCCAGCAACTGGACTAGCGGGAGAGCCCCCTCGAACGAGCAGTACTTC
-,TRBV6-5,TRBJ2-7,-,CASSYPRAHYEQYF,TGTGCCAGCAGTTACCCCAGGGCTCACTACGAGCAGTACTTC
-,TRBV5-5,TRBJ2-6,-,CASSLLVGHSGANVLTF,TGTGCCAGCAGCTTGTTAGTCGGCCACTCTGGGGCCAACGTCCTGACTTTC
TRBD2,TRBV5-1,TRBJ2-2,-,CASTTSGRGMNTGELFF,TGCGCCAGCACTACTAGCGGGAGAGGGATGAACACCGGGGAGCTGTTTTTT
TRBD2,TRBV7-2,TRBJ2-7,-,CASSYMTSSAYEQYF,TGTGCCAGCAGTTACATGACTAGCAGTGCCTACGAGCAGTACTTC
-,TRBV6-4,TRBJ1-5,-,CASSDSDNQPQHF,TGTGCCAGCAGTGACTCGGACAATCAGCCCCAGCATTTT
-,TRBV27,TRBJ1-5,-,CASRIGGSNQPQHF,TGTGCCAGCAGGATAGGGGGGAGCAATCAGCCCCAGCATTTT
-,TRBV15,TRBJ1-2,-,CATSREQLWSQSNYGYTF,TGTGCCACCAGCAGAGAACAGCTTTGGAGCCAATCTAACTATGGCTACACCTTC
-,TRBV4-2,TRBJ1-1,-,CASSPTRVGYTEAFF,TGTGCCAGCAGCCCCACCCGGGTGGGTTACACTGAAGCTTTCTTT
-,TRBV2,TRBJ1-5,medium-sized,CASSTLTGNNQPQHF,TGTGCCAGCAGTACTCTAACGGGGAACAATCAGCCCCAGCATTTT
-,TRBV6-4,TRBJ1-2,-,CASSDEETGGYTF,TGTGCCAGCAGTGACGAAGAGACCGGGGGCTACACCTTC
TRBD1,TRBV4-3,TRBJ2-2,-,CASSRATGDAGELFF,TGCGCCAGCAGCCGAGCGACAGGGGATGCCGGGGAGCTGTTTTTT
-,TRBV4-3,TRBJ1-1,-,CASSPGRGLTTEAFF,TGCGCCAGCAGCCCCGGTCGGGGGTTGACCACTGAAGCTTTCTTT
-,TRBV6-5,TRBJ1-2,once,CASRETTGMNGYTF,TGTGCCAGCAGGGAGACCACAGGGATGAATGGCTACACCTTC
TRBD1,TRBV7-9,TRBJ2-7,-,CASSSRDRGQSEQYF,TGTGCCAGCAGCTCTCGGGACAGGGGGCAGTCCGAGCAGTACTTC
-,TRBV10-2,TRBJ2-1,-,CASFPGPYNEQFF,TGCGCCAGCTTTCCGGGACCTTACAATGAGCAGTTCTTC
-,TRBV21-1,TRBJ1-2,-,CASSLGTGGGYGYTF,TGTGCCAGCAGCCTGGGGACAGGGGGTGGATATGGCTACACCTTC
TRBD1,TRBV7-6,TRBJ1-2,-,CASSPGQLYGYTF,TGTGCCAGCAGCCCGGGACAGCTCTATGGCTACACCTTC
TRBD2,TRBV5-1,TRBJ2-7,-,CASSLRLAGGPGEQYF,TGCGCCAGCAGCTTGAGACTAGCGGGAGGGCCCGGGGAGCAGTACTTC
-,TRBV13,TRBJ2-4,-,CASSPTRTADLAKNIQYF,TGTGCCAGCAGCCCCACACGGACAGCCGACCTAGCCAAAAACATTCAGTACTTC
-,TRBV21-1,TRBJ2-7,once,CASSIRGGLAPYEQYF,TGTGCCAGCAGCATCCGGGGGGGACTAGCGCCTTACGAGCAGTACTTC
-,TRBV27,TRBJ2-2,-,CASSLSQYTGELFF,TGTGCCAGCAGTTTATCACAGTACACCGGGGAGCTGTTTTTT
-,TRBV13,TRBJ1-1,-,CASSSLSLAEDTEAFF,TGTGCCAGCAGCTCCCTCTCTTTGGCAGAAGACACTGAAGCTTTCTTT
TRBD2,TRBV9,TRBJ2-7,few,CASSAGTSAYEQYF,TGTGCCAGCAGCGCCGGGACTAGCGCCTACGAGCAGTACTTC
TRBD1,TRBV15,TRBJ1-4,-,CATSRDLLGQDEKLFF,TGTGCCACCAGCAGAGATCTATTAGGACAGGACGAAAAACTGTTTTTT
-,TRBV4-1,TRBJ1-5,-,CASSQHTGWGNQPQHF,TGCGCCAGCAGCCAACATACAGGTTGGGGAAATCAGCCCCAGCATTTT
-,TRBV5-8,TRBJ2-1,-,CASSAGSREQFF,TGTGCCAGCAGCGCAGGATCGCGAGAGCAGTTCTTC
TRBD1,TRBV7-9,TRBJ2-1,-,CASSLSTGGNEQFF,TGTGCCAGCAGCTTATCGACAGGGGGCAATGAGCAGTTCTTC
-,TRBV6-5,TRBJ1-1,-,CASSYSYGVTEAFF,TGTGCCAGCAGTTACTCTTACGGGGTTACTGAAGCTTTCTTT
-,TRBV1,TRBJ2-2,once,CTSSQTSGRVTGELFF,TGCACCAGCAGCCAGACAAGCGGGAGAGTCACCGGGGAGCTGTTTTTT
-,TRBV27,TRBJ2-1,-,CASSYQGSSYNEQFF,TGTGCCAGCAGTTATCAGGGGTCCTCCTACAATGAGCAGTTCTTC